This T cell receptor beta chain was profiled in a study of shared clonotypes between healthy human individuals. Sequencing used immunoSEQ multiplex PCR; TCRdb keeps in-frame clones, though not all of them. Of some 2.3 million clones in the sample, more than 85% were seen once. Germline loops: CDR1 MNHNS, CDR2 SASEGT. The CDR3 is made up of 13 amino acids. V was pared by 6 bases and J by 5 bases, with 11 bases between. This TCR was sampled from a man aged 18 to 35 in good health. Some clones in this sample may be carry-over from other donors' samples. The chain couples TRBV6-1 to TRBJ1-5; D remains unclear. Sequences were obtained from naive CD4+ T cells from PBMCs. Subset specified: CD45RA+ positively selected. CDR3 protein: CASRIEGDQPQHF. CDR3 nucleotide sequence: TGTGCCAGCAGAATTGAGGGCGATCAGCCCCAGCATTTT.